This T cell receptor beta chain was documented in a study of cytomegalovirus exposure and HLA in healthy donors. Trimming removed 0 bases from V and 6 bases from J, with 5 bases in between. Germline values: CDR1 SGHRS, CDR2 YFSETQ. This CDR3 spans 12 amino acids. The PCR had 60 Vbeta and 13 Jbeta primers. Sequencing was performed with immunoSEQ multiplex PCR; in TCRdb, only in-frame clones are kept and a portion is missing. The data contain about 130,000 clones, about 83% of them singletons. Details on this clone: The antigen is undetermined.

Study-level findings and limits: Upon later analysis, HLA-associated TCR beta chains proved more clonally expanded than other, equally common chains. In an earlier analysis, most TCR beta V segments were productive about 87% or about 30% of the time. Donors were assumed by presence/absence analyses to have roughly uniform sequencing depth.

Sequencing input: PBMCs. The source of this sequence is a girl aged 2 to 9 in good health and CMV-seronegative. The V call is TRBV5-1, the J call TRBJ2-3; D is uncertain. The CDR3 sequence: CASSLARDTQYF. In nucleotides, the CDR3 is TGCGCCAGCAGCTTGGCGCGGGATACGCAGTATTTT. The complete variable domain, with remaining parts taken from reference TRBV5-1 and TRBJ2-3, reads KAGVTQTPRYLIKTRGQQVTLSCSPISGHRSVSWYQQTPGQGLQFLFEYFSETQRNKGNFPGRFSGRQFSNSRSEMNVSTLELGDSALYLCASSLARDTQYFGPGTRLTVL.